Below are 18 T cell receptor beta chains sequenced from a single sample in a study of identical twins. TCRdb re-called the 5' RACE reads through MiXCR, storing one row per CDR3 protein. The sample lists around 250,000 distinct CDR3 sequences; approximately 5.9% were seen once. These data were also reused for a study on T cells expressing NK-cell markers.

The specimen sequenced was CD8+ T cells sorted from blood. These receptor sequences come from a woman aged 18-30 years in good health.

The chain recombines TRBV20-1 with TRBJ1-1; 7 bases match TRBD1. Germline CDR1 is DFQATT and CDR2 is SNEGSKA (reference sequence). The V segment lost 6 bases and the J segment 0 bases; nucleotides outside the gene matches: 4. CDR3 length: 13 amino acids. As DNA, the CDR3 is TGCAGTGCAAGGGACAGCTTGAACACTGAAGCTTTCTTT. It specifies CSARDSLNTEAFF.

This clonotype was seen a handful of times. This chain connects TRBV9 to TRBJ2-7; 11 bases are a match to TRBD2. Germline trimming cut 3 bases from V and 6 bases from J; bases unmatched to any gene: 11. The CDR3 consists of 16 residues. The germline CDR1 and CDR2 sequences are SGDLS and YYNGEE. This CDR3 is CASSARTSGSWSEQYF. CDR3 in DNA: TGTGCCAGCAGCGCTAGGACTAGCGGGTCATGGAGCGAGCAGTACTTC.

The chain links TRBV27 to TRBJ2-1, with TRBD2 matching 8 bases. Germline V gene sequence: CDR1 MNHEY, CDR2 SMNVEV (reference sequence). The CDR3 consists of 16 residues. V was pared by 7 bases and J by 10 bases, with 18 bases of the junction left unmatched. Written as DNA, the CDR3 is TGTGCCAGCACCTCACGGGAGGGGTCCACCGCCGGGGAGCAGTTCTTC. It translates to CASTSREGSTAGEQFF.

V usage is TRBV11-3 and J usage is TRBJ2-3, with D tentatively TRBD1 (7 bases). Germline V gives CDR1 SGHNT, CDR2 YENEEA. The V and J ends lost 4 bases and 5 bases respectively, with 22 bases between them. This CDR3 has 17 amino acids. The CDR3 region is CASSSAEGYRGQDTQYF. In DNA, the CDR3 is TGTGCCAGCAGCTCCGCGGAGGGTTACAGGGGACAAGATACGCAGTATTTT.

This clonotype turned up a few times. V and J are TRBV27 and TRBJ2-5; tentative D call: TRBD1 (6 bases). The CDR3 contains 14 residues. Germline CDR1 and CDR2: MNHEY and SMNVEV (reference sequence). The V end lost 4 bases, the J end lost 3 bases, and 12 bases lay between the germline ends. CDR3 region: CASSSVGGEETQYF. CDR3 nucleotide sequence: TGTGCCAGCAGTTCTGTAGGGGGAGAAGAGACCCAGTACTTC.

This chain connects TRBV6-1 to TRBJ2-7, with TRBD1 identical over 9 bases. The germline V gene encodes CDR1 MNHNS and CDR2 SASEGT. Trimming removed 8 bases from V and 2 bases from J; junction bases left unmatched: 4. This CDR3 has 13 amino acids. CDR3: CASRGTGTYEQYF. The DNA of the CDR3 is TGTGCCAGCCGCGGGACAGGGACCTACGAGCAGTACTTC.

This sequence joins TRBV27 and TRBJ2-1, with D unclear. V was trimmed by 3 bases and J by 8 bases, leaving 8 bases between them. CDR1 and CDR2 (germline): MNHEY, SMNVEV (reference sequence). The length of the CDR3 is 12 residues. This CDR3 is CASSFFRDEQFF. CDR3 nucleotides: TGTGCCAGCAGTTTCTTTAGGGATGAGCAGTTCTTC.

The CDR3 protein is CASNSFGSYTDTQYF. CDR3 bases: TGTGCCAGCAACTCGTTTGGCTCTTACACAGATACGCAGTATTTT. The chain uses TRBV2 and TRBJ2-3; D is unresolved. Per germline, CDR1 SNHLY and CDR2 FYNNEI. This CDR3 is 15 amino acids long. The V end lost 7 bases, the J end lost 2 bases, and 16 bases lay between the germline ends.

At least ten counts were recorded for this clonotype. The CDR3 nucleotides read TGCGCCAGCAGCTTCCGTCTGAACACTGAAGCTTTCTTT. This gives the protein CASSFRLNTEAFF. V usage is TRBV5-1 and J usage is TRBJ1-1, with D hard to call. V lost 2 bases and J lost 0, with 5 bases in between. The CDR3 spans 13 residues. Germline V gene data show CDR1 as SGHRS and CDR2 as YFSETQ.

There are many counts of this clonotype. The gene calls are TRBV11-1 and TRBJ1-3; D is ambiguous. Trimming pared 1 base from V and 2 bases from J, leaving 18 bases between. The CDR3 contains 18 residues. Per germline, CDR1 SGHAT and CDR2 FQDESV (reference sequence). CDR3 amino acids: CASSLVGLGKDPGNTIYF. CDR3 in DNA: TGTGCCAGCAGCTTAGTCGGATTGGGGAAAGACCCTGGAAACACCATATATTTT.

The chain carries TRBV4-1 and TRBJ2-3; tentative D call: TRBD2 (6 bases). V lost 1 base, J lost 0 bases, and 14 bases lay in between. Germline CDR1 MGHRA, CDR2 YSYEKL. CDR3 size: 17 residues. Here the CDR3 DNA reads TGCGCCAGCAGCCAAGTGGAGCGGGTGACTAGCACAGATACGCAGTATTTT. It specifies CASSQVERVTSTDTQYF.

The genes are TRBV2 and TRBJ2-1, with D hard to call. Trimming removed 1 base at V and 0 bases at J, with 7 bases between. The CDR3 totals 15 residues. Germline CDR1 is SNHLY and CDR2 is FYNNEI. This chain's CDR3 is CASSEDPSSYNEQFF. CDR3 nucleotide sequence: TGTGCCAGCAGTGAAGATCCTAGCTCCTACAATGAGCAGTTCTTC.

CDR3 sequence: CASSLTGGETFF. The CDR3 coding sequence is TGTGCCAGCAGTCTTACAGGGGGGGAAACTTTCTTT. The V and J genes are TRBV6-5 and TRBJ1-1; TRBD1 agrees at 8 bases. Germline V gene data show CDR1 as MNHEY and CDR2 as SVGAGI. The CDR3 totals 12 residues. V lost 5 bases and J lost 12; bases outside the gene matches: 8.

V is TRBV5-1 and J is TRBJ2-1; TRBD2 matches 10 bases. This CDR3 has 16 amino acids. V was clipped by 0 bases and J by 3 bases; unmatched bases: 3. CDR1 is SGHRS, CDR2 YFSETQ, per germline. Here the CDR3 reads CASSLERGGYYNEQFF. CDR3 coding DNA: TGCGCCAGCAGCTTGGAGCGGGGGGGCTACTACAATGAGCAGTTCTTC.

This clonotype was detected a few times. The V and J genes are TRBV9 and TRBJ2-7; a possible D gene is TRBD2 (5 bases). In germline, CDR1 is SGDLS, CDR2 YYNGEE. The CDR3 is made up of 14 amino acids. The V end lost 4 bases, the J end lost 5 bases, and 16 bases lay between the germline ends. The CDR3 DNA reads TGTGCCAGCAGCTCCCGGACTGGTACCCACGAGCAGTACTTC. Residues: CASSSRTGTHEQYF.

The chain is built from TRBV13 and TRBJ1-4; D remains ambiguous. This CDR3 comprises 13 residues. Trimming pared 1 base from V and 5 bases from J, leaving 5 bases between. The germline gives CDR1 PRHDT, CDR2 FYEKMQ (reference sequence). CDR3 DNA: TGTGCCAGCAGCTTAGCAGGAAATGAAAAACTGTTTTTT. This translates into CASSLAGNEKLFF.

V is TRBV13 and J is TRBJ2-7, with no clear D. The CDR3 covers 12 residues. Trimming took off 5 bases at V and 7 bases at J, with 12 bases between the two ends. Germline V gene data show CDR1 as PRHDT and CDR2 as FYEKMQ (reference sequence). For the CDR3, the DNA is TGTGCCAGCAGCCCCGGTCTGGGGGAGCAGTACTTC. Translation: CASSPGLGEQYF.

In this sample, this clonotype turned up a few times. This rearrangement joins TRBV7-9 to TRBJ2-7; D could derive from TRBD1 or TRBD2 (5 bases each). There are 12 residues in the CDR3. Germline V gene data show CDR1 as SEHNR and CDR2 as FQNEAQ (reference sequence). V lost 6 bases to trimming and J lost 6 bases, with 12 bases between them. The CDR3 protein is CASSPLGVEQYF. CDR3 DNA: TGTGCCAGCAGTCCGTTGGGGGTCGAGCAGTACTTC.